Following are 7 T cell receptor beta chains from one sample sequenced in a study of shared clonotypes between healthy human individuals. Data came from immunoSEQ multiplex PCR; TCRdb stores just in-frame clones and leaves some out. The table lists over 2,000,000 clones, 90% to 95% of them singletons, with about 1.6% in the top ten. Naive CD8 cells lacked CD45RO, underwent positive selection for CCR7 and left out terminally differentiated effector memory CD45RA+ cells. The specimen sequenced was naive CD8+ T cells from PBMCs. The source is a man younger than 35 in good health. Some clones in this sample may be carry-over from other donors' samples.

V usage is TRBV6-5 and J usage is TRBJ1-6; TRBD1 agrees at 10 bases. This CDR3 has 14 amino acids. The V gene end was trimmed by 6 bases and the J gene end by 9 bases; junction bases not matched to a gene: 5. Germline V CDR1 and CDR2: MNHEY, SVGAGI. The CDR3 loop reads CASRDRGPGSPLHF. CDR3 nucleotide sequence: TGTGCCAGCAGAGACAGGGGGCCTGGTTCACCCCTCCACTTT.

The rearrangement links TRBV6-5 to TRBJ2-3; no clear D. The CDR3 contains 13 residues. Trimming took off 2 bases at V and 2 bases at J, with 5 bases between the two ends. Germline lookup yields CDR1 MNHEY and CDR2 SVGAGI. The CDR3 DNA reads as TGTGCCAGCAGTTACGGGATCACAGATACGCAGTATTTT. It is translated as CASSYGITDTQYF.

The V and J genes are TRBV30 and TRBJ1-2, with D perhaps matching TRBD1 (6 bases). V lost 1 base and J lost 2, with 8 bases in between. CDR3 length equals 13 residues. Germline lookup yields CDR1 GTSNPN and CDR2 SVGIG (reference sequence). In nucleotides, the CDR3 is TGTGCCTGGAGTGGTACAGGGAACTATGGCTACACCTTC. Residues: CAWSGTGNYGYTF.

This rearrangement joins TRBV4-2 to TRBJ2-7; weak D call: TRBD1 (5 bases). This CDR3 spans 13 amino acids. V dropped 3 bases and J dropped 1 base, with 7 bases sitting between them. Germline V gives CDR1 LGHNA, CDR2 YNFKEQ. The CDR3 reads CASSQPGSYEQYF. The CDR3 DNA follows: TGTGCCAGCAGCCAGCCAGGGTCCTACGAGCAGTACTTC.

The gene calls are TRBV12-5 and TRBJ1-1; possible D gene TRBD1, 5 bases. The V end lost 2 bases, the J end lost 7 bases, and 11 bases lay between the germline ends. This CDR3 spans 13 amino acids. Germline values: CDR1 LGHNT, CDR2 FRNRAP. CDR3 coding DNA: TGTGCTAGTGGTTTGACGCCAGGGAGTGAAGCTTTCTTT. This sequence encodes CASGLTPGSEAFF.

Here the CDR3 reads CASRAGTGFYNEQFF. CDR3 sequence (DNA): TGTGCCAGCAGAGCCGGGACAGGGTTTTACAATGAGCAGTTCTTC. The chain joins TRBV27 to TRBJ2-1; 9 bases are shared with TRBD1. V lost 6 bases and J lost 4; bases outside the gene matches: 7. Looked up from germline, CDR1 is MNHEY and CDR2 is SMNVEV (reference sequence). The CDR3 is 15 amino acids.

The rearrangement joins TRBV4-3 to TRBJ2-7, with 7 bases lining up with TRBD1. Trimming at V came to 1 base and at J to 3 bases, leaving 3 bases not matched to a gene. Per germline, CDR1 LGHNA and CDR2 YSLEER. The CDR3 loop spans 14 amino acids. CDR3 residues: CASSQATGVYEQYF. The DNA of the CDR3 is TGCGCCAGCAGCCAAGCTACAGGGGTCTACGAGCAGTACTTC.